Listed below are T cell receptor beta chains from one sample, sequenced in a study of blood T cell repertoires in COVID-19. Libraries were prepared by immunoSEQ multiplex PCR; TCRdb keeps only in-frame clonotypes and omits some of them. The sample consists of 60,000 to 65,000 clones, about 76% of them appearing once. The material sequenced was peripheral blood. These receptors came from a human donor in a cohort sampled during active COVID-19. Both conserved end residues are part of each CDR3. The D gene is left open where the match is weak. Size values are once, few and many counts, or a class for expanded clones, and some rows have none.

clone size: .
J gene: TRBJ2-3
D gene: .
V gene: TRBV2
CDR3 protein: CASLGGGESTDTQYF
CDR3 DNA: TGTGCCAGCTTAGGCGGGGGCGAGAGCACAGATACGCAGTATTTT

clone size: .
J gene: TRBJ2-2
D gene: TRBD2
V gene: TRBV7-2
CDR3 protein: CASSLQGGGRPGELFF
CDR3 DNA: TGTGCCAGCAGCTTACAGGGCGGGGGGCGGCCCGGGGAGCTGTTTTTT

clone size: .
J gene: TRBJ1-4
D gene: TRBD1
V gene: TRBV6-2/TRBV6-3
CDR3 protein: CASSPATGPKLFF
CDR3 DNA: TGTGCCAGCAGTCCGGCGACAGGGCCAAAACTGTTTTTT

clone size: .
J gene: TRBJ1-2
D gene: .
V gene: TRBV30
CDR3 protein: CAWSASSGYTF
CDR3 DNA: TGTGCCTGGAGTGCCTCGAGTGGCTACACCTTC

clone size: .
J gene: TRBJ2-2
D gene: .
V gene: TRBV7-2
CDR3 protein: CASSYSSTGELFF
CDR3 DNA: TGTGCCAGCAGCTACAGTTCCACCGGGGAGCTGTTTTTT

clone size: .
J gene: TRBJ1-6
D gene: .
V gene: TRBV7-5
CDR3 protein: CARSLALRTF
CDR3 DNA: TGTGCCAGAAGCTTAGCTCTACGGACATTT

clone size: .
J gene: TRBJ2-2
D gene: .
V gene: TRBV19
CDR3 protein: CASSLRDGNTGELFF
CDR3 DNA: TGTGCCAGTAGTCTGCGGGACGGGAACACCGGGGAGCTGTTTTTT

clone size: .
J gene: TRBJ2-7
D gene: TRBD2
V gene: TRBV27
CDR3 protein: CASRGLAGAPHEQYF
CDR3 DNA: TGTGCCAGCAGGGGACTAGCGGGGGCTCCGCACGAGCAGTACTTC

clone size: .
J gene: TRBJ2-7
D gene: TRBD1
V gene: TRBV19
CDR3 protein: CASSTYRGSYEQYF
CDR3 DNA: TGTGCCAGTAGTACATACAGGGGTTCCTACGAGCAGTACTTC

clone size: few
J gene: TRBJ2-2
D gene: .
V gene: TRBV3-1/TRBV3-2
CDR3 protein: CASSLGGAGSTGELFF
CDR3 DNA: TGTGCCAGCAGCCTGGGAGGTGCAGGATCCACCGGGGAGCTGTTTTTT

clone size: .
J gene: TRBJ1-5
D gene: .
V gene: TRBV4-2
CDR3 protein: CASSQRESSNQPQHF
CDR3 DNA: TGTGCCAGCAGCCAAAGGGAGTCTAGCAATCAGCCCCAGCATTTT

clone size: .
J gene: TRBJ1-3
D gene: .
V gene: TRBV11-2
CDR3 protein: CASSLSGTGNTIYF
CDR3 DNA: TGTGCCAGCAGCCTAAGTGGTACTGGAAACACCATATATTTT

clone size: .
J gene: TRBJ2-1
D gene: .
V gene: TRBV19
CDR3 protein: CASSIGQGRKGSMANEQFF
CDR3 DNA: TGTGCCAGTAGTATTGGGCAGGGGCGGAAAGGATCTATGGCCAATGAGCAGTTCTTC

clone size: .
J gene: TRBJ1-2
D gene: TRBD1
V gene: TRBV19
CDR3 protein: CASRPTRTGGATNYGYTF
CDR3 DNA: TGTGCCAGTAGACCTACCAGGACAGGGGGCGCGACTAACTATGGCTACACCTTC

clone size: .
J gene: TRBJ2-7
D gene: TRBD1
V gene: TRBV19
CDR3 protein: CASSIEGQGASEQYF
CDR3 DNA: TGTGCCAGTAGTATAGAAGGACAGGGGGCCAGCGAGCAGTACTTC

clone size: .
J gene: TRBJ2-3
D gene: TRBD1
V gene: TRBV6-2/TRBV6-3
CDR3 protein: CASSPRDRGNTDTQYF
CDR3 DNA: TGTGCCAGCAGCCCTAGGGACAGGGGAAACACAGATACGCAGTATTTT

clone size: .
J gene: TRBJ2-7
D gene: TRBD1
V gene: TRBV7-9
CDR3 protein: CASSLGATGGPTYEQYF
CDR3 DNA: TGTGCCAGCAGCTTAGGGGCCACAGGGGGCCCCACCTACGAGCAGTACTTC

clone size: .
J gene: TRBJ2-5
D gene: .
V gene: TRBV27
CDR3 protein: CASSLRRIQETQYF
CDR3 DNA: TGTGCCAGCAGTTTAAGGCGGATCCAAGAGACCCAGTACTTC

clone size: .
J gene: TRBJ1-2
D gene: .
V gene: TRBV6-1
CDR3 protein: CASSESGASNYGYTF
CDR3 DNA: TGTGCCAGCAGTGAATCGGGAGCCTCTAACTATGGCTACACCTTC

clone size: .
J gene: TRBJ2-3
D gene: TRBD2
V gene: TRBV13
CDR3 protein: CASSFASGGAGTDTQYF
CDR3 DNA: TGTGCCAGCAGCTTCGCTAGCGGGGGGGCCGGCACAGATACGCAGTATTTT

clone size: .
J gene: TRBJ1-1
D gene: .
V gene: TRBV12-3/TRBV12-4
CDR3 protein: CASSLTRGAEAFF
CDR3 DNA: TGTGCCAGCAGTTTAACCAGGGGCGCTGAAGCTTTCTTT

clone size: once
J gene: TRBJ1-1
D gene: TRBD1
V gene: TRBV9
CDR3 protein: CASSAGTGNAEAFF
CDR3 DNA: TGTGCCAGCAGCGCCGGGACAGGGAACGCTGAAGCTTTCTTT

clone size: .
J gene: TRBJ1-5
D gene: .
V gene: TRBV5-8
CDR3 protein: CASSLYSLPQHF
CDR3 DNA: TGTGCCAGCAGCCTCTATTCCCTGCCCCAGCATTTT

clone size: .
J gene: TRBJ1-2
D gene: TRBD1
V gene: TRBV30
CDR3 protein: CAWTRDRDRYGYTF
CDR3 DNA: TGTGCCTGGACTCGTGACAGGGATCGCTATGGCTACACCTTC

clone size: .
J gene: TRBJ2-5
D gene: TRBD1
V gene: TRBV6-5
CDR3 protein: CASSNDREETQYF
CDR3 DNA: TGTGCCAGCAGTAACGACAGGGAAGAGACCCAGTACTTC

clone size: .
J gene: TRBJ1-6
D gene: .
V gene: TRBV27
CDR3 protein: CASSLQGVGSYNSPLHF
CDR3 DNA: TGTGCCAGCAGTTTACAAGGGGTCGGGTCCTATAATTCACCCCTCCACTTT

clone size: .
J gene: TRBJ2-1
D gene: TRBD2
V gene: TRBV6-2/TRBV6-3
CDR3 protein: CASSQTSPIF
CDR3 DNA: TGTGCCAGCAGTCAGACTAGCCCTATCTTC

clone size: .
J gene: TRBJ2-7
D gene: .
V gene: TRBV12-3/TRBV12-4
CDR3 protein: CASSSLQGEQYF
CDR3 DNA: TGTGCCAGCAGCTCCCTCCAGGGGGAGCAGTACTTC

clone size: .
J gene: TRBJ2-3
D gene: .
V gene: TRBV28
CDR3 protein: CASRPPVTDTQYF
CDR3 DNA: TGTGCCAGCAGACCGCCAGTCACAGATACGCAGTATTTT

clone size: .
J gene: TRBJ1-5
D gene: TRBD1
V gene: TRBV30
CDR3 protein: CAWSPQGGNQPQHF
CDR3 DNA: TGTGCCTGGTCCCCACAGGGGGGGAATCAGCCCCAGCATTTT

clone size: .
J gene: TRBJ2-2
D gene: TRBD2
V gene: TRBV19
CDR3 protein: CASSRGGLAGNTGELFF
CDR3 DNA: TGTGCCAGTAGTAGGGGTGGACTAGCGGGGAACACCGGGGAGCTGTTTTTT

clone size: .
J gene: TRBJ2-7
D gene: .
V gene: TRBV6-6
CDR3 protein: CASTHSARYEQYF
CDR3 DNA: TGTGCCAGCACCCACTCGGCGAGGTACGAGCAGTACTTC

clone size: .
J gene: TRBJ2-3
D gene: TRBD2
V gene: TRBV13
CDR3 protein: CASSTSGGSTDTQYF
CDR3 DNA: TGTGCCAGCAGCACTAGCGGGGGATCCACAGATACGCAGTATTTT

clone size: few
J gene: TRBJ1-5
D gene: TRBD1
V gene: TRBV6-2/TRBV6-3
CDR3 protein: CASSTRTGTGNQPQHF
CDR3 DNA: TGTGCCAGCAGTACCCGGACAGGTACCGGCAATCAGCCCCAGCATTTT

clone size: .
J gene: TRBJ2-5
D gene: TRBD2
V gene: TRBV3-1/TRBV3-2
CDR3 protein: CASSQDRAGGRETQYF
CDR3 DNA: TGTGCCAGCAGCCAAGACAGAGCGGGGGGGCGAGAGACCCAGTACTTC

clone size: .
J gene: TRBJ1-2
D gene: TRBD1
V gene: TRBV30
CDR3 protein: CATDLQGVQSYTF
CDR3 DNA: TGTGCCACAGACCTTCAGGGGGTTCAAAGCTACACCTTC

clone size: .
J gene: TRBJ2-7
D gene: TRBD2
V gene: TRBV6-5
CDR3 protein: CASWTSGYEQYF
CDR3 DNA: TGTGCCAGCTGGACTAGCGGCTACGAGCAGTACTTC

clone size: .
J gene: TRBJ2-2
D gene: TRBD1
V gene: TRBV15
CDR3 protein: CATSDPGQLTGELFF
CDR3 DNA: TGTGCCACCAGTGACCCGGGACAGCTCACCGGGGAGCTGTTTTTT

clone size: .
J gene: TRBJ1-5
D gene: .
V gene: TRBV28
CDR3 protein: CASSSTAVGEPQHF
CDR3 DNA: TGTGCCAGCAGCTCAACCGCGGTGGGTGAGCCCCAGCATTTT

clone size: .
J gene: TRBJ1-2
D gene: TRBD1
V gene: TRBV6-2/TRBV6-3
CDR3 protein: CASSPGQGTNYGYTF
CDR3 DNA: TGTGCCAGCAGCCCAGGACAGGGGACTAACTATGGCTACACCTTC

clone size: .
J gene: TRBJ2-2
D gene: .
V gene: TRBV3-1/TRBV3-2
CDR3 protein: CASSQAVPTGELFF
CDR3 DNA: TGTGCCAGCAGCCAAGCCGTCCCGACCGGGGAGCTGTTTTTT

clone size: .
J gene: TRBJ1-6
D gene: .
V gene: TRBV2
CDR3 protein: CASTAAGSPLHF
CDR3 DNA: TGTGCCAGCACCGCAGCAGGTTCACCCCTCCACTTT

clone size: .
J gene: TRBJ2-7
D gene: TRBD2
V gene: TRBV4-1
CDR3 protein: CASSQDRILAGGIYEQYF
CDR3 DNA: TGCGCCAGCAGCCAAGATCGGATACTAGCGGGGGGTATTTACGAGCAGTACTTC

clone size: .
J gene: TRBJ2-3
D gene: TRBD2
V gene: TRBV4-2
CDR3 protein: CASSQEKASGPTLDTQYF
CDR3 DNA: TGTGCCAGCAGCCAGGAAAAAGCTAGCGGACCAACGTTAGATACGCAGTATTTT

clone size: .
J gene: TRBJ2-1
D gene: .
V gene: TRBV2
CDR3 protein: CASSEYLVRNEQFF
CDR3 DNA: TGTGCCAGCAGTGAATACCTAGTAAGGAATGAGCAGTTCTTC

clone size: .
J gene: TRBJ2-1
D gene: .
V gene: TRBV10-1
CDR3 protein: CASSINRLNANEQFF
CDR3 DNA: TGCGCCAGCAGCATAAACCGACTGAACGCCAATGAGCAGTTCTTC

clone size: .
J gene: TRBJ2-7
D gene: TRBD2
V gene: TRBV6-1
CDR3 protein: CASSEGGGRVYEQYF
CDR3 DNA: TGTGCCAGCAGTGAAGGCGGGGGGCGCGTCTACGAGCAGTACTTC

clone size: once
J gene: TRBJ2-3
D gene: .
V gene: TRBV25-1
CDR3 protein: CASSEGPQDTQYF
CDR3 DNA: TGTGCCAGCAGTGAGGGGCCACAGGATACGCAGTATTTT

clone size: .
J gene: TRBJ2-2
D gene: .
V gene: TRBV2
CDR3 protein: CASTPPPSNTGELFF
CDR3 DNA: TGTGCCAGCACCCCCCCTCCCTCGAACACCGGGGAGCTGTTTTTT

clone size: .
J gene: TRBJ2-3
D gene: TRBD2
V gene: TRBV6-2/TRBV6-3
CDR3 protein: CASSSTSGSDTQYF
CDR3 DNA: TGTGCCAGCAGCTCCACTAGCGGGTCAGATACGCAGTATTTT

clone size: .
J gene: TRBJ1-5
D gene: TRBD1
V gene: TRBV6-5
CDR3 protein: CASTGQAGQPQHF
CDR3 DNA: TGTGCCAGCACCGGACAGGCAGGTCAGCCCCAGCATTTT